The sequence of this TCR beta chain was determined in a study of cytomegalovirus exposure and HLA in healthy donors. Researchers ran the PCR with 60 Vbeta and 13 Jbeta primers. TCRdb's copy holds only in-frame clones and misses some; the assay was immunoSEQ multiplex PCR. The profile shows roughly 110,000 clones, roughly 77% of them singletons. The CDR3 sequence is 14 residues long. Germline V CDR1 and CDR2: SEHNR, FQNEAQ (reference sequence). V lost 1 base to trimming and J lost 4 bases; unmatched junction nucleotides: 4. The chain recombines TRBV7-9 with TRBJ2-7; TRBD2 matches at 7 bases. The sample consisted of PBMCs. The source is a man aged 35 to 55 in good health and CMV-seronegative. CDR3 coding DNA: TGTGCCAGCAGCTTAGGTCGCGGGGGATACGAGCAGTACTTC. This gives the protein CASSLGRGGYEQYF. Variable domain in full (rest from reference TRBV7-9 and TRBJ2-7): DTGVSQNPRHKITKRGQNVTFRCDPISEHNRLYWYRQTLGQGPEFLTYFQNEAQLEKSRLLSDRFSAERPKGSFSTLEIQRTEQGDSAMYLCASSLGRGGYEQYFGPGTRLTVT.